One and the same sample provided the 32 T cell receptor beta chains below, sequenced in a study of blood T cell repertoires in COVID-19. Measured with immunoSEQ multiplex PCR; TCRdb has only the in-frame clones, and not every one. Of about 180,000 clones listed, 78% are singletons. The sample comprised PBMCs or T cells enriched from blood (not recorded which). These receptors came from a woman between 45 and 60 years old who had recovered from COVID-19.

The J gene is TRBJ2-2, the V gene TRBV7-2; 13 bases match TRBD2. The CDR3 is 18 residues long. The germline V gene has CDR1 SGHTA and CDR2 FQGNSA. J was trimmed by 7 bases and V by 0 bases; bases with no gene match: 8. CDR3 DNA sequence: TGTGCCAGCAGCTTAGCGAGGACTAGCGGGAGAAAGGTCGGGGAGCTGTTTTTT. It translates to CASSLARTSGRKVGELFF.

J is TRBJ2-7 and V is TRBV28, with 7 bases identical to TRBD2. J lost 1 base, V lost 2 bases, and 5 bases had no gene match. The CDR3 consists of 15 residues. Germline V gene sequence: CDR1 MDHEN, CDR2 SYDVKM. CDR3 protein: CASSLNPGGSYEQYF. As DNA, the CDR3 is TGTGCCAGCAGTTTAAATCCGGGGGGATCCTACGAGCAGTACTTC.

The chain recombines TRBV29-1 with TRBJ2-5, with 8 nucleotides matching TRBD2. CDR1 and CDR2 (germline): SQVTM, ANQGSEA. The junction had 12 bases not matched to a gene; V was cut back by 4 bases and J by 5 bases. This CDR3 has 15 amino acids. As DNA, the CDR3 is TGCAGCGTTGCCCTCAATAGCGGGACTGGCGAGACCCAGTACTTC. Protein sequence: CSVALNSGTGETQYF.

The rearrangement links TRBV5-1 to TRBJ1-1; 8 bases match TRBD1. The germline gives CDR1 SGHRS, CDR2 YFSETQ. V was pared by 4 bases and J by 2 bases, with 4 bases of the junction left unmatched. There are 14 residues in the CDR3. CDR3 nucleotide sequence: TGCGCCAGCAGCAAGGACAGGGCTAACACTGAAGCTTTCTTT. It codes for CASSKDRANTEAFF.

The chain has TRBV19 and TRBJ2-7; TRBD1 agrees at 8 bases. Germline trimming cut 3 bases from V and 6 bases from J; bases unmatched to any gene: 7. CDR3 length: 14 residues. Germline CDR1 is LNHDA and CDR2 is SQIVND (reference sequence). CDR3 nucleotides: TGTGCCAGTAGTATCCAGACAGGGACAGGCGAGCAGTACTTC. It codes for CASSIQTGTGEQYF.

This chain connects TRBV6-5 to TRBJ2-1; D is possibly TRBD1 (6 bases). Germline V gene sequence: CDR1 MNHEY, CDR2 SVGAGI. The CDR3 has 12 residues. V lost 2 bases, J lost 10 bases, and 9 bases lay in between. CDR3 nucleotide sequence: TGTGCCAGCAGTTACACAGGGTGGGAGCAGTTCTTC. Translated, it gives CASSYTGWEQFF.

The chain is built from TRBV2 and TRBJ1-1; no firm D call. V was clipped by 6 bases and J by 5 bases, with 16 bases between them. Germline V gene lookup returns CDR1 SNHLY and CDR2 FYNNEI. The CDR3 runs 14 residues. The CDR3 DNA reads TGTGCCAGCAGGTACTCTCCCCCCTATACTGAAGCTTTCTTT. This translates into CASRYSPPYTEAFF.

The chain has TRBV12-3 or TRBV12-4 and TRBJ2-7; D unclear. V was shortened by 5 bases and J by 2 bases, with 4 bases between the two germline ends. The CDR3 extends over 11 amino acids. This CDR3 is CASSPAYEQYF. CDR3 in DNA: TGTGCCAGCAGTCCTGCCTACGAGCAGTACTTC.

The CDR3 coding sequence is TGTGCCAGCAGTACCACCACCGGGGGAAAGGACAATCAGCCCCAGCATTTT. Translating gives CASSTTTGGKDNQPQHF. The chain joins TRBV28 to TRBJ1-5; the D gene is possibly TRBD1 (5 bases). The CDR3 length is 17 residues. The V gene lost 5 bases and the J gene lost 3 bases, with 20 bases spanning the gap. Germline CDR1 reads MDHEN; CDR2 reads SYDVKM.

This clone has only a few counts. The chain is built from TRBV27 and TRBJ1-4; the D gene is possibly TRBD1 (5 bases). Germline V gene lookup returns CDR1 MNHEY and CDR2 SMNVEV (reference sequence). Trimming stripped 5 bases from V and 8 bases from J, with 15 bases between. The CDR3 length is 14 residues. CDR3: CASSQGRGEEKLFF. DNA of the CDR3: TGTGCCAGCAGTCAGGGTAGGGGTGAGGAAAAACTGTTTTTT.

V gene TRBV4-1 combines with J gene TRBJ2-3, with 9 bases aligning to TRBD1. From germline, CDR1 is MGHRA and CDR2 YSYEKL. V shed 5 bases and J 2 bases; nucleotides not matched to a gene: 5. The CDR3 spans 15 residues. CDR3 coding DNA: TGCGCCAGCAGCTATGACAGGGGGGACACAGATACGCAGTATTTT. This encodes CASSYDRGDTDTQYF.

The chain recombines TRBV6-5 with TRBJ2-4; maybe TRBD2 (7 bases). Between the trimmed V and J ends, which lost 6 bases and 7 bases, there was a span of 16 bases. CDR3 size: 14 residues. The germline V gene has CDR1 MNHEY and CDR2 SVGAGI. The CDR3 region is CASRQGRGLNIQYF. DNA for the CDR3: TGTGCCAGCAGGCAGGGGAGGGGGTTGAACATTCAGTACTTC.

Only a few counts were recorded for this clone. Different DNA sequences within this sample yield the same CDR3. The gene calls are TRBV6-4 and TRBJ1-1; D remains unclear. Trimming left V 4 bases short and J 1 base short, with 10 bases between. The germline V gene encodes CDR1 MRHNA and CDR2 SNTAGT. The length of the CDR3 is 14 residues. CDR3 protein: CASSASPGNTEAFF. The CDR3 nucleotides read TGTGCCAGCAGTGCTTCCCCGGGGAACACTGAAGCTTTCTTT.

The V call is TRBV6-5, the J call TRBJ2-3; TRBD2 is a possible D gene (5 bases). Between the trimmed V and J ends, which lost 0 bases and 1 base, there was a span of 11 bases. Germline V gene lookup returns CDR1 MNHEY and CDR2 SVGAGI. CDR3 length equals 16 residues. CDR3 sequence reads: CASSYSYGSGTDTQYF. CDR3 bases: TGTGCCAGCAGTTACTCGTATGGGAGCGGCACAGATACGCAGTATTTT.

The chain employs TRBV5-5 and TRBJ2-3, with D possibly TRBD2 on 6 matching bases. V lost 4 bases and J 2 bases, leaving 17 bases between the germline ends. Germline V gene sequence: CDR1 SGHKS, CDR2 YYEKEE (reference sequence). The CDR3 has 16 amino acids. The CDR3 spells CASSRGANDLTDTQYF. For the CDR3, the DNA is TGTGCCAGCAGCCGCGGGGCAAACGACCTCACAGATACGCAGTATTTT. Based on the CDR3 plus reference TRBV5-5 and TRBJ2-3, the full variable domain is DAGVTQSPTHLIKTRGQQVTLRCSPISGHKSVSWYQQVLGQGPQFIFQYYEKEERGRGNFPDRFSARQFPNYSSELNVNALLLGDSALYLCASSRGANDLTDTQYFGPGTRLTVL.

This clone was counted ten times or more. The chain joins TRBV4-2 to TRBJ2-3, with TRBD2 identical over 12 bases. V trimming: 0 bases; J trimming: 2 bases; junction bases outside the gene matches: 6. Germline CDR1 and CDR2: LGHNA and YNFKEQ. The CDR3 covers 18 residues. This CDR3 reads CASSQDQGLAGPTDTQYF. DNA of the CDR3: TGTGCCAGCAGCCAAGATCAGGGACTAGCGGGCCCCACAGATACGCAGTATTTT.

V usage is TRBV27 and J usage is TRBJ1-2, with 8 bases aligning to TRBD1. V was clipped by 3 bases and J by 9 bases; unmatched bases: 6. Per germline, CDR1 MNHEY and CDR2 SMNVEV (reference sequence). The CDR3 is 13 amino acids. CDR3 in amino acids: CASSFGRTGSYTF. CDR3 in DNA: TGTGCCAGCAGTTTCGGCCGGACAGGGAGCTACACCTTC.

The chain employs TRBV11-1 and TRBJ1-6; 7 positions match TRBD1. Germline loops: CDR1 SGHAT, CDR2 FQDESV (reference sequence). V was clipped by 5 bases and J by 13 bases; unmatched bases: 8. The CDR3 has 13 residues. The CDR3, as DNA: TGTGCCAGCAGCGAAATGACAGGGAATCCCCTCCACTTT. It yields the protein CASSEMTGNPLHF.

This chain joins TRBV2 and TRBJ2-7; the match to TRBD2 covers 8 bases. The germline CDR1 and CDR2 sequences are SNHLY and FYNNEI. This CDR3 spans 14 amino acids. Trimming took 8 bases from V and 0 from J; bases not matched to a gene: 6. The CDR3 here is CASLRLAHSYEQYF. The CDR3 bases are TGTGCCAGCCTAAGACTAGCGCACTCCTACGAGCAGTACTTC.

The chain recombines TRBV7-3 with TRBJ2-2; tentatively, D is TRBD1 (5 bases). This CDR3 contains 16 residues. Germline V gives CDR1 SGHTA, CDR2 FQGTGA. Trimming pared 1 base from V and 1 base from J, leaving 10 bases between. The CDR3 bases are TGTGCCAGCAGCTTAAAAGGGGCGCGGAACACCGGGGAGCTGTTTTTT. Residues: CASSLKGARNTGELFF.

The rearrangement uses TRBV27 and TRBJ2-1; 7 bases match TRBD2. V shed 8 bases, J shed 4 bases, and the junction held 14 bases outside the gene matches. There are 16 residues in the CDR3. Germline V lookup: CDR1 MNHEY, CDR2 SMNVEV (reference sequence). DNA of the CDR3: TGTGCCAGCGGAGCGGGAAGAGTACAACTTTACAATGAGCAGTTCTTC. Translating it yields CASGAGRVQLYNEQFF.

The rearrangement joins TRBV9 to TRBJ1-5, with 7 bases aligning to TRBD1. Per the germline V gene, CDR1 is SGDLS and CDR2 is YYNGEE. CDR3 length: 14 amino acids. V dropped 4 bases and J dropped 4; count of bases not matched to a gene: 5. The CDR3 sequence is CASSQGESNQPQHF. CDR3 DNA sequence: TGTGCCAGCAGCCAGGGGGAATCAAATCAGCCCCAGCATTTT.

The V gene is TRBV28, the J gene TRBJ1-1, with D possibly matching TRBD1 (6 bases). V was pared by 7 bases and J by 4 bases, with 10 bases between. Per germline, CDR1 MDHEN and CDR2 SYDVKM. The CDR3 has 12 residues. The CDR3 DNA follows: TGTGCCAGCAAACAGGGAAGCACTGAAGCTTTCTTT. This translates into CASKQGSTEAFF.

V usage is TRBV7-9 and J usage is TRBJ2-7; the D gene is possibly TRBD2 (6 bases). This CDR3 region has 13 residues. Germline values: CDR1 SEHNR, CDR2 FQNEAQ (reference sequence). The V and J ends lost 4 bases and 0 bases respectively, with 7 bases between them. The CDR3 region is CASSWRGSYEQYF. The DNA for the CDR3 is TGTGCCAGCAGCTGGCGGGGCTCCTACGAGCAGTACTTC.

The chain has TRBV7-3 and TRBJ2-1; TRBD2 agrees at 11 bases. Germline loops: CDR1 SGHTA, CDR2 FQGTGA. The CDR3 length is 15 residues. V dropped 3 bases and J dropped 9; count of bases not matched to a gene: 7. The CDR3 protein is CASSFLGSGRAEQFF. The CDR3 bases are TGTGCCAGCAGCTTCCTTGGTAGCGGGAGGGCTGAGCAGTTCTTC.

The chain uses TRBV7-2 and TRBJ1-4; D is possibly TRBD1 (6 bases). The CDR3 has 14 residues. The V gene lost 3 bases and the J gene lost 8 bases, with 13 bases spanning the gap. CDR1 is SGHTA, CDR2 FQGNSA, per germline. CDR3 region: CASSFRTEGEKLFF. The CDR3 nucleotides read TGTGCCAGCAGCTTCCGGACAGAAGGAGAAAAACTGTTTTTT.

V gene TRBV28 combines with J gene TRBJ1-3; a weak D match, TRBD1 (6 bases). The CDR3 spans 14 residues. V lost 4 bases and J 11 bases, leaving 18 bases between the germline ends. Per germline, CDR1 MDHEN and CDR2 SYDVKM. CDR3 coding DNA: TGTGCCAGCAGTTACCAGGGCCACTCAGGGGCCATATATTTT. Encoded protein: CASSYQGHSGAIYF.

The chain uses TRBV7-2 and TRBJ2-1; 8 bases fit TRBD2. The CDR3 contains 16 residues. The V gene end was trimmed by 5 bases and the J gene end by 7 bases; junction bases not matched to a gene: 13. Germline CDR1 is SGHTA and CDR2 is FQGNSA. The CDR3 loop is CASSPPGSGSGNEQFF. The CDR3 region has the DNA TGTGCCAGCAGCCCCCCCGGGAGCGGGAGCGGGAATGAGCAGTTCTTC. The whole variable domain, filled in from reference TRBV7-2 and TRBJ2-1, reads GAGVSQSPSNKVTEKGKDVELRCDPISGHTALYWYRQSLGQGLEFLIYFQGNSAPDKSGLPSDRFSAERTGGSVSTLTIQRTQQEDSAVYLCASSPPGSGSGNEQFFGPGTRLTVL.

The CDR3 nucleotides are TGTGCCAGCGCTCTCCGGATAGCGGGAGCCGGGGAGCTGTTTTTT. Protein sequence: CASALRIAGAGELFF. This rearrangement joins TRBV27 to TRBJ2-2, with TRBD2 matching 9 bases. The CDR3 spans 15 residues. V trimming: 8 bases; J trimming: 6 bases; junction bases outside the gene matches: 10. Germline CDR1 MNHEY, CDR2 SMNVEV (reference sequence).

This clone was detected a few times. V gene TRBV7-9 combines with J gene TRBJ1-1, with TRBD1 as a possible D gene (5 bases). The CDR3 consists of 15 residues. The V and J ends lost 3 bases and 6 bases respectively, with 17 bases between them. Germline V gene lookup returns CDR1 SEHNR and CDR2 FQNEAQ (reference sequence). CDR3 DNA: TGTGCCAGCAGCTTGGGGGGATGGGCCCACGCTGAAGCTTTCTTT. Protein: CASSLGGWAHAEAFF.

This clone appeared once. The chain joins TRBV27 to TRBJ1-1, with unresolved D. Germline V gives CDR1 MNHEY, CDR2 SMNVEV (reference sequence). The CDR3 length is 13 residues. Trimming pared 2 bases from V and 3 bases from J, leaving 7 bases between. The CDR3 sequence: CASSLRGYTEAFF. The CDR3 DNA is TGTGCCAGCAGTTTACGAGGCTACACTGAAGCTTTCTTT.

The chain employs TRBV6-5 and TRBJ1-2, with D tentatively TRBD1 (6 bases). The CDR3 consists of 15 residues. With 5 bases removed from V and 3 bases from J, the gap between germline ends came to 16 bases. The germline gives CDR1 MNHEY, CDR2 SVGAGI. Written as DNA, the CDR3 is TGTGCCAGCAGTACAAGAGGGACACCAGACTATGGCTACACCTTC. As protein: CASSTRGTPDYGYTF.